The rows below give T cell receptor beta chains drawn from one sample of a study of T cells in Graves' hyperthyroidism and ophthalmopathy. MiXCR, applied by TCRdb to the multiplex PCR reads, yields one record per CDR3 protein. The table includes hundreds of thousands of distinct CDR3 sequences, 15% to 20% detected once. The material sequenced was blood. These receptors all come from a man aged 35 to 55 with Graves' ophthalmopathy. Both conserved end residues are part of each CDR3. The D gene is left open where the match is weak. Size is stated for part of the rows, as once, few or many counts, or as a class when the clone is expanded.

CSCRGGYEQYF	TGCAGCTGCCGGGGGGGGTACGAGCAGTACTTC	TRBV20-1	TRBJ2-7	TRBD2	NA
CASSLEAVVGEQFF	TGTGCCAGCAGCCTCGAGGCCGTCGTCGGTGAGCAGTTCTTC	TRBV14	TRBJ2-1	NA	NA
CAWSLAGMNQPQHF	TGTGCCTGGAGTCTTGCAGGGATGAATCAGCCCCAGCATTTT	TRBV30	TRBJ1-5	NA	many
CASSLWRGFSTDTQYF	TGTGCCAGCAGCTTGTGGCGGGGCTTTAGCACAGATACGCAGTATTTT	TRBV7-2	TRBJ2-3	NA	many
CATSVRHNNEQFF	TGTGCCACCAGTGTGCGGCACAACAATGAGCAGTTCTTC	TRBV24-1	TRBJ2-1	NA	NA
CASGWVATEAFF	TGTGCTAGTGGTTGGGTGGCCACTGAAGCTTTCTTT	TRBV12-5	TRBJ1-1	NA	NA
CAWSNQPGQSDYGYTF	TGTGCCTGGAGTAACCAGCCGGGACAGTCAGACTATGGCTACACCTTC	TRBV30	TRBJ1-2	TRBD1	many
CASSLAAGYSNQPQHF	TGTGCCAGCAGCTTAGCTGCGGGCTATAGCAATCAGCCCCAGCATTTT	TRBV7-2	TRBJ1-5	NA	few
CATGQGASDTQYF	TGTGCCACCGGACAGGGGGCATCAGATACGCAGTATTTT	TRBV15	TRBJ2-3	TRBD1	NA
CASSSDGDTQYF	TGCGCCAGCAGCTCAGATGGAGATACGCAGTATTTT	TRBV5-1	TRBJ2-3	NA	many
CASSLGGIFSYEQYF	TGCGCCAGCAGCTTAGGGGGCATCTTTTCCTACGAGCAGTACTTC	TRBV5-1	TRBJ2-7	TRBD1	few
CATRRGRGLRETQYF	TGTGCGACCCGGCGTGGCAGGGGGTTGCGGGAGACCCAGTACTTC	TRBV7-9	TRBJ2-5	TRBD1	few
CASSQVLGLAGNTDTQYF	TGTGCCAGCAGCCAAGTACTCGGACTAGCGGGAAACACAGATACGCAGTATTTT	TRBV16	TRBJ2-3	TRBD2	NA
CSVGSGLIGTYEQYF	TGCAGCGTTGGCTCAGGGCTCATTGGGACGTACGAGCAGTACTTC	TRBV29-1	TRBJ2-7	NA	NA
CASSILPGQGQDEQYF	TGTGCCAGTAGTATCCTCCCGGGACAGGGTCAGGACGAGCAGTACTTC	TRBV19	TRBJ2-7	TRBD1	NA
CASSGPPGTWDEQYF	TGTGCCAGCAGTGGGCCCCCCGGGACATGGGACGAGCAGTACTTC	TRBV7-8	TRBJ2-7	NA	few
CASSTGTGGQPQHF	TGTGCCAGTAGTACCGGGACAGGGGGGCAGCCCCAGCATTTT	TRBV19	TRBJ1-5	TRBD1	NA
CASRSSGDTQYF	TGTGCCAGCAGGTCTTCGGGAGATACGCAGTATTTT	TRBV3-1	TRBJ2-3	NA	many
CASRLGVAYEQYF	TGTGCCAGCAGATTGGGGGTCGCCTACGAGCAGTACTTC	TRBV5-5	TRBJ2-7	NA	NA
CSAPVAGRTEAFF	TGCAGTGCACCAGTCGCGGGTAGGACTGAAGCTTTCTTT	TRBV20-1	TRBJ1-1	NA	many
CASSSPRGRTWASYEQYF	TGTGCCAGCAGCTCCCCTCGGGGTCGAACTTGGGCTTCCTACGAGCAGTACTTC	TRBV28	TRBJ2-7	NA	many
CASSQVWTGVYEQYF	TGCGCCAGCAGCCAAGTATGGACAGGGGTCTACGAGCAGTACTTC	TRBV4-3	TRBJ2-7	TRBD1	few
CSARHRPYNSPLHF	TGCAGTGCTAGACATAGGCCCTATAATTCACCCCTCCACTTT	TRBV20-1	TRBJ1-6	NA	few
CAWTNYLTGLDGYTF	TGTGCCTGGACCAACTACCTCACAGGGCTAGACGGCTACACCTTC	TRBV30	TRBJ1-2	NA	many
CASSLNSGSYEQYF	TGTGCCAGCAGCTTAAATAGTGGATCCTACGAGCAGTACTTC	TRBV7-8	TRBJ2-7	NA	many
CSAASPGVTDTQYF	TGCAGTGCCGCAAGCCCGGGGGTCACAGATACGCAGTATTTT	TRBV20-1	TRBJ2-3	NA	NA
CASSWTQETQYF	TGTGCCAGCAGCTGGACCCAAGAGACCCAGTACTTC	TRBV11-2	TRBJ2-5	NA	many
CSARTGTPTDTQYF	TGCAGTGCTCGAACCGGGACCCCCACAGATACGCAGTATTTT	TRBV20-1	TRBJ2-3	NA	NA
CASSTRLAGVDEQFF	TGTGCCAGCAGCACCCGACTAGCGGGAGTCGATGAGCAGTTCTTC	TRBV7-3	TRBJ2-1	TRBD2	NA
CASMRGPRTDTQYF	TGTGCCAGCATGAGAGGGCCACGCACAGATACGCAGTATTTT	TRBV12-3/TRBV12-4	TRBJ2-3	NA	NA
CASGRDIASVMPQHF	TGTGCCAGCGGACGGGACATCGCGTCGGTGATGCCCCAGCATTTT	TRBV28	TRBJ1-5	NA	many
CASSHEAKGGPYNEQFF	TGTGCCAGCAGCCACGAAGCTAAGGGGGGCCCTTACAATGAGCAGTTCTTC	TRBV3-1	TRBJ2-1	NA	many
CSARDLNSPLHF	TGCAGTGCACGGGATCTCAATTCACCCCTCCACTTT	TRBV20-1	TRBJ1-6	NA	NA
CASSLPPRYGYTF	TGTGCCAGCAGTTTACCCCCGCGGTATGGCTACACCTTC	TRBV28	TRBJ1-2	NA	many
CASSLTETGNQPQHF	TGTGCCAGCAGTTTAACGGAAACGGGCAATCAGCCCCAGCATTTT	TRBV28	TRBJ1-5	NA	few
CASSLGLAGGGMRQETQYF	TGTGCCAGCAGTCTGGGACTAGCGGGAGGAGGAATGAGGCAAGAGACCCAGTACTTC	TRBV6-2/TRBV6-3	TRBJ2-5	TRBD2	many
CASGRPTGTYYGYTF	TGTGCCAGCGGACGACCAACCGGGACTTACTATGGCTACACCTTC	TRBV6-1	TRBJ1-2	NA	NA
CASSEMGQGGSANEKLFF	TGTGCCAGCAGTGAAATGGGACAGGGAGGCTCGGCTAATGAAAAACTGTTTTTT	TRBV6-1	TRBJ1-4	TRBD1	NA
CASSQGGQAYGYTF	TGCGCCAGCAGCCAAGGTGGGCAGGCGTATGGCTACACCTTC	TRBV4-3	TRBJ1-2	NA	few
CSAQRGQGTMNTEAFF	TGCAGTGCTCAAAGGGGACAGGGCACTATGAACACTGAAGCTTTCTTT	TRBV20-1	TRBJ1-1	TRBD1	few
CSARGGGAGNQPQHF	TGCAGTGCTAGAGGGGGAGGGGCTGGCAATCAGCCCCAGCATTTT	TRBV20-1	TRBJ1-5	NA	few